One and the same sample provided the 21 T cell receptor beta chains below, sequenced in a study of blood T cell repertoires in COVID-19. Sequencing used immunoSEQ multiplex PCR; TCRdb keeps in-frame clones, though not all of them. The sample lists some 300,000 clones; 88% were seen once. The specimen was peripheral blood. Receptors were obtained from a woman in her twenties or thirties who had recovered from COVID-19.

The CDR3 sequence: CASRGTGRNQPQHF. The CDR3 region has the DNA TGTGCCAGCAGGGGGACCGGGAGGAATCAGCCCCAGCATTTT. V gene TRBV2 combines with J gene TRBJ1-5; tentative D call: TRBD1 (5 bases). CDR1 and CDR2 from the germline V gene are SNHLY and FYNNEI. This CDR3 is built from 14 residues. V lost 6 bases and J lost 4, with 13 bases in between.

V usage is TRBV4-2 and J usage is TRBJ1-5; D perhaps matches TRBD1 (5 bases). The CDR3 is 16 residues long. CDR1 is LGHNA and CDR2 is YNFKEQ in the germline V gene. V lost 0 bases and J lost 3, with 12 bases in between. The CDR3 is CASSQESGGFNQPQHF. CDR3 in DNA: TGTGCCAGCAGCCAAGAATCGGGGGGTTTCAATCAGCCCCAGCATTTT.

The gene calls are TRBV18 and TRBJ2-5, with 8 bases matching TRBD2. This CDR3 is built from 13 residues. Losses at the gene ends were 6 bases for V and 2 bases for J; bases not matched to a gene: 2. CDR1 is KGHSH, CDR2 LQKENI, per germline. The CDR3, as DNA: TGTGCCAGCTCCCCTAGCGGGCAAGAGACCCAGTACTTC. It translates to CASSPSGQETQYF.

This clone was counted once. The chain links TRBV28 to TRBJ2-1; 10 nucleotides agree with TRBD1. Germline V gene sequence: CDR1 MDHEN, CDR2 SYDVKM. This CDR3 spans 16 amino acids. V lost 8 bases to trimming and J lost 2 bases; unmatched junction nucleotides: 9. DNA of the CDR3: TGTGCCAGCCTTGTCGGAGGACAGGGGGCCTACAATGAGCAGTTCTTC. As protein: CASLVGGQGAYNEQFF.

This chain joins TRBV28 and TRBJ2-1, with a possible D match to TRBD2 (5 bases). CDR3 length equals 15 residues. The germline V gene has CDR1 MDHEN and CDR2 SYDVKM. The V end lost 3 bases, the J end lost 0 bases, and 9 bases lay between the germline ends. The CDR3 DNA is TGTGCCAGCAGTTTCGAGGGATCCTCCTACAATGAGCAGTTCTTC. Protein: CASSFEGSSYNEQFF.

This rearrangement joins TRBV15 to TRBJ2-7, with D perhaps TRBD1 (5 bases). This CDR3 contains 14 residues. Per the germline V gene, CDR1 is LNHNV and CDR2 is YYDKDF (reference sequence). Trimming left V 2 bases short and J 0 bases short, with 8 bases between. This CDR3 is CATSRPRDSYEQYF. In DNA form, the CDR3 reads TGTGCCACCAGCAGACCCAGGGACTCCTACGAGCAGTACTTC.

V is TRBV5-1 and J is TRBJ1-6; D remains ambiguous. This CDR3 is built from 13 residues. Looked up from germline, CDR1 is SGHRS and CDR2 is YFSETQ. The V end was cut by 1 base, the J end by 8 bases, with 7 bases between. The CDR3 reads CASSLNGYSPLHF. CDR3 nucleotide sequence: TGCGCCAGCAGCTTGAACGGGTATTCACCCCTCCACTTT.

CDR3 DNA: TGTGCCAGCAGCTTAGCGAGGGCGAACACCGGGGAGCTGTTTTTT. Its protein product is CASSLARANTGELFF. The chain combines TRBV11-2 with TRBJ2-2, with D possibly matching TRBD2 (5 bases). Germline V gene data show CDR1 as SGHAT and CDR2 as FQNNGV. The CDR3 runs 15 residues. Trimming took 1 base from V and 0 from J, leaving 6 bases between them.

This chain links TRBV6-6 with TRBJ1-5, with D maybe TRBD1 (5 bases). This CDR3 has 15 amino acids. CDR1 MNHNY and CDR2 SVGAGI come from the germline V gene (reference sequence). V lost 6 bases and J 6 bases, leaving 18 bases between the germline ends. CDR3 protein: CASRETQGLSQPQHF. The CDR3 nucleotides read TGTGCCAGCAGAGAAACGCAGGGACTGAGTCAGCCCCAGCATTTT.

The chain links TRBV5-1 to TRBJ2-6; perhaps TRBD2 as D (6 bases). V gave up 9 bases and J gave up 1 base, with 20 bases separating them. Germline loops: CDR1 SGHRS, CDR2 YFSETQ. The CDR3 is 17 amino acids. CDR3 sequence (DNA): TGCGCCACCACCCCCGGGACTCTTGCTTCTGGGGCCAACGTCCTGACTTTC. Translation gives CATTPGTLASGANVLTF.

The chain carries TRBV9 and TRBJ1-4; no definite D call. The V gene's germline CDR1 is SGDLS and CDR2 YYNGEE. The V end lost 4 bases, the J end lost 6 bases, and 19 bases lay between the germline ends. The CDR3 runs to 16 residues. CDR3 coding DNA: TGTGCCAGCAGCCTCGATGGCGAAGGCGAGGATGAAAAACTGTTTTTT. Translated, it gives CASSLDGEGEDEKLFF. Drawing the rest from reference TRBV9 and TRBJ1-4, the complete variable domain is DSGVTQTPKHLITATGQRVTLRCSPRSGDLSVYWYQQSLDQGLQFLIQYYNGEERAKGNILERFSAQQFPDLHSELNLSSLELGDSALYFCASSLDGEGEDEKLFFGSGTQLSVL.

The CDR3 is CASSVGRGALSEQFF. The CDR3 bases are TGTGCCAGCAGCGTAGGCAGGGGGGCCCTATCGGAGCAGTTCTTC. This rearrangement joins TRBV9 to TRBJ2-1; possibly TRBD1 for D (7 bases). Germline CDR1 and CDR2: SGDLS and YYNGEE. This CDR3 has 15 residues. Trimming took 0 bases from V and 10 from J, leaving 17 bases between them.

The J gene is TRBJ1-6, the V gene TRBV5-1; tentatively, D is TRBD1 (5 bases). From germline, CDR1 is SGHRS and CDR2 YFSETQ. CDR3 length equals 17 residues. Deletions cut 4 bases from V and 6 bases from J, with 20 bases between. The CDR3 DNA reads as TGCGCCAGCAGCCTCCTCCCGGGACCCGGGAGTAATTCACCCCTCCACTTT. It encodes CASSLLPGPGSNSPLHF.

The J gene is TRBJ2-7, the V gene TRBV28; D is possibly TRBD1 (5 bases). Germline V lookup: CDR1 MDHEN, CDR2 SYDVKM. V lost 6 bases and J 2 bases, leaving 8 bases between the germline ends. This CDR3 contains 12 residues. The CDR3 region has the DNA TGTGCCAGCAGACAGGATGCCTACGAGCAGTACTTC. Translation: CASRQDAYEQYF.

This sequence joins TRBV24-1 and TRBJ2-3; 7 bases match TRBD1. V dropped 4 bases and J dropped 3; count of bases not matched to a gene: 6. The CDR3 is made up of 15 amino acids. Germline V lookup: CDR1 KGHDR, CDR2 SFDVKD. CDR3 sequence: CATSEGGDGTDTQYF. In DNA form, the CDR3 reads TGTGCCACCAGTGAAGGGGGCGATGGGACAGATACGCAGTATTTT.

The chain combines TRBV25-1 with TRBJ1-4; D is possibly TRBD1 (6 bases). CDR3 length: 15 residues. V lost 3 bases to trimming and J lost 3 bases, with 11 bases between them. Germline-derived CDR1 and CDR2 are MGHDK and SYGVNS. CDR3 DNA sequence: TGTGCCAGCAGTGATAGTCCAGGGGCTAATGAAAAACTGTTTTTT. Protein: CASSDSPGANEKLFF.

The V and J genes are TRBV18 and TRBJ2-2, with D tentatively TRBD1 (6 bases). Trimming removed 3 bases at V and 3 bases at J, with 14 bases between. The length of the CDR3 is 16 residues. Germline lookup yields CDR1 KGHSH and CDR2 LQKENI. The CDR3 coding sequence is TGTGCCAGCTCACCCCTCGCGACAGGACACACCGGGGAGCTGTTTTTT. This gives the protein CASSPLATGHTGELFF.

This clone was detected ten times or more. This chain links TRBV11-2 with TRBJ1-2; 12 bases align to TRBD1. J lost 5 bases, V lost 5 bases, and 15 bases had no gene match. Germline-derived CDR1 and CDR2 are SGHAT and FQNNGV. The CDR3 contains 18 residues. The CDR3 bases are TGTGCCAGCAGCAAGATAAGCCACGGGACAGGGGGCCGATATGGCTACACCTTC. Protein product: CASSKISHGTGGRYGYTF.

This chain connects TRBV30 to TRBJ2-7; D might be TRBD2 (6 bases). V was cut by 0 bases and J by 2 bases, with 11 bases left in between. Germline V gene lookup returns CDR1 GTSNPN and CDR2 SVGIG (reference sequence). This CDR3 region has 14 residues. CDR3 nucleotide sequence: TGTGCCTGGAGTGTAGCTAGCGTCCCCTACGAGCAGTACTTC. Translation gives CAWSVASVPYEQYF.

The V gene is TRBV6-5, the J gene TRBJ2-2; D not resolved. Looked up from germline, CDR1 is MNHEY and CDR2 is SVGAGI. The CDR3 totals 14 residues. The V gene lost 2 bases and the J gene lost 4 bases, with 8 bases spanning the gap. CDR3 sequence reads: CASSYERLTGELFF. CDR3 in DNA: TGTGCCAGCAGTTACGAGAGGCTCACCGGGGAGCTGTTTTTT.

This sequence joins TRBV5-1 and TRBJ1-1, with TRBD1 identical over 9 bases. Trimming took 1 base from V and 3 from J; bases not matched to a gene: 7. CDR1 and CDR2 (germline): SGHRS, YFSETQ. This CDR3 comprises 16 residues. For the CDR3, the DNA is TGCGCCAGCAGCTTGCGGGGACAGGGAGGAGACACTGAAGCTTTCTTT. It encodes CASSLRGQGGDTEAFF.